This T cell receptor (beta chain) is drawn from a study of T cells in Graves' hyperthyroidism and ophthalmopathy. Per the germline V gene, CDR1 is SEHNR and CDR2 is FQNEAQ (reference sequence). V was shortened by 5 bases and J by 4 bases, with 17 bases between the two germline ends. This CDR3 comprises 15 residues. Amplification of TCR beta CDR3 regions used RNA as the template. First-round RT-PCR with HTBI primers amplified the TCR CDR3 region. TCRdb fed the multiplex PCR reads into MiXCR, producing one record per CDR3 protein. The repertoire consists of about 570,000 distinct CDR3 sequences, with 35% to 55% occurring once and the leading ten covering around 20%.

Sequenced material: peripheral blood or thyroid tissue (not recorded which). The receptor was isolated from an adult woman with Graves' disease, either hyperthyroidism or ophthalmopathy (not recorded which). J is TRBJ1-2 and V is TRBV7-9, with D possibly TRBD1 on 6 matching bases. This chain's CDR3 is CASSVESGQIYGYTF. CDR3 DNA sequence: TGTGCCAGCAGCGTAGAGTCCGGACAGATCTATGGCTACACCTTC. The entire variable domain, with the rest obtained from reference TRBV7-9 and TRBJ1-2, is as follows: DTGVSQNPRHKITKRGQNVTFRCDPISEHNRLYWYRQTLGQGPEFLTYFQNEAQLEKSRLLSDRFSAERPKGSFSTLEIQRTEQGDSAMYLCASSVESGQIYGYTFGSGTRLTVV.